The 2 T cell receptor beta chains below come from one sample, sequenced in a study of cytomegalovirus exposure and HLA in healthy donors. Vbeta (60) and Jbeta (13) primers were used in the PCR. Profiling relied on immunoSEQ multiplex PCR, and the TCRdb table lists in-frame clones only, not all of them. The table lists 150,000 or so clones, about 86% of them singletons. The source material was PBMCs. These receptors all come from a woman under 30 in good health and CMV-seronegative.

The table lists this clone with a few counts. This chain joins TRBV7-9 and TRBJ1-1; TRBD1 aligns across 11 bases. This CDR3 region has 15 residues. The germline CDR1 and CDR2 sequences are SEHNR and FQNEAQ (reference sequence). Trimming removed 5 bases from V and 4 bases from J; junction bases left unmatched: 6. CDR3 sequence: CASSPWGTGGTEAFF. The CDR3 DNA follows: TGTGCCAGCAGCCCCTGGGGGACAGGGGGCACTGAAGCTTTCTTT.

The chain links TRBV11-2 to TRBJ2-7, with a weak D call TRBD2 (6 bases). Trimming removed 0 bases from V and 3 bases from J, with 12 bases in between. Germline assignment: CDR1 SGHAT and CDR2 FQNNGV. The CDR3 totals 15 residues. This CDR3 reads CASSLEVAEVYEQYF. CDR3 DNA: TGTGCCAGCAGCTTAGAGGTAGCGGAGGTCTACGAGCAGTACTTC.